This TCR beta chain was identified in a study of blood T cells in healthy people across ages (dated by TCRdb to the mid-2010s). About the investigation overall: Template switching captured roughly one uniquely barcoded TCR beta cDNA molecule per two T cells in model experiments. To track age-related changes in TCR beta repertoire diversity, the study relied on deep sequencing normalized with unique cDNA molecular identifiers. The donors were split into four age groups: young (average about 16 years), middle-aged (about 40), aged (more than 60) and long-lived (under 85). The study analyzed two additional independent replicas of 1 million unique cDNA reads from the same blood draw for two donors, one aged 18 to 29 and one aged 80 or older. Overall study outcomes, separate from this receptor: Since profiling was done on bulk unsorted PBMCs, naive and antigen-experienced compartments could not be conclusively compared. As age increased, observed TCR beta diversity per million T cells dropped in a roughly linear way, and a significant reduction was already evident by age 40. The percentage of naive T cells measured by flow cytometry correlated strongly with observed TCR beta diversity. Because donor CMV infection status was unknown, age-related changes in expanded clonotypes were potentially confounded. Estimates of total diversity from one million sequenced T cells were regarded as lower bounds and underestimates. Compared with the aged group, more naive CD4+ T cells, fewer expanded clones and increased TCR diversity were shown by the long-lived group, suggesting age selection.

Note on this clonotype: Its antigen is not yet known. No base quality values were provided; no much bigger clone lies one nucleotide off.

Donors were 39 systemically healthy Caucasian individuals from Russia aged roughly 6 to 95 years. Each donor gave about 9.7 milliliters of peripheral blood, drawn into EDTA-treated Vacutainer tubes. Ficoll-Paque density-gradient centrifugation was used to isolate PBMCs, with at least 7 million per sample. Total RNA, at least 6 micrograms per sample, was extracted from PBMCs with Trizol reagent. For every donor, an aliquot of PBMCs went through flow cytometry to measure the percentages of naive CD45RAhigh/CD27high T cells. The germline V end is reduced by 6 bases and the J end by 0 bases; junction bases left unmatched: 3. The CDR3 spans 17 residues, from the cysteine through the phenylalanine. Only the CDR3 part of the read is kept: 51 bases, read in frame from the first base. Library prep was done by 5' RACE. For sequencing, an Illumina HiSeq 2500 was employed. A second about 7 to 12 cycle PCR used a sample-barcoded 5' primer and a J-beta primer mix. A template-switch 5' adaptor carrying 12 random nucleotides introduced a unique molecular identifier onto each TCR beta cDNA molecule. Each sample yielded at least 3 million CDR3-containing paired-end reads. First-strand cDNA synthesis was performed from all RNA using the Mint cDNA synthesis kit, with priming by a TRBC-specific oligonucleotide. All cDNA was treated with uracil-DNA glycosylase and then went through a first 18-cycle PCR with the universal primers M1SS and BC2_uni_R. On the study's bioinformatics: Normalization of each sample was performed by random selection of 1 million high-quality reads, each carrying a distinct molecular identifier. Instead of being binned into consensus sequences, reads with shared molecular identifiers were discarded. MiTCR, with a Q25 quality threshold and the strictest error-elimination algorithm, was used for CDR3 identification, clonotype clustering and error correction. A nonparametric unseen species model with Euler transformation was used to estimate a lower bound on total TCR beta diversity. TCRdb redid the processing of the public reads, applying fastp at Q25 and MiXCR, and retained in-frame beta chains. Here each entry gathers all rows of one CDR3 protein and keeps the most common genes and DNA. What appears here as the V and J calls and clone size reflects TCRdb's work, not the paper's. In this sample the table shows under 700,000 distinct CDR3 sequences, more than 20% of which occur a single time. Together, the top ten hold 8.5% to 9.5% of the sample.

These data also formed part of another study, on T cells of mothers and their children. As the second publication notes: Nine systemically healthy Caucasian individuals served as donors, namely three mothers together with their six children. cDNA synthesis used all of the extracted RNA, with about 1.5 ug of RNA in each 15 ul reaction. In the second PCR, the M1S primer introduced both the sample barcodes and 2-4 random nucleotides. Over 8.5 million TCR beta CDR3 reads were obtained for each mother, and about 3 million reads were obtained for each child. In both related and unrelated pairs, thymic selection shapes the output of TCR recombination in a similar way, with inherited differences having only a minor effect. Normalized repertoire overlap was always found to be slightly, but never significantly, higher in related mother-child pairs than in unrelated mother-child pairs. Persistent microchimeric T cell clones were not detected, at a sensitivity of around 95 clones per million clonotypes. In the study, deep NGS was used to compare the TCR beta repertoires of mothers and children, and features distinguishing related mother-child pairs from unrelated individuals were sought. On average, the children were approximately 11 +/- 4 years old, while the mothers were about 37 +/- 4 years old. After adapters were ligated using NEBNext reagents, the libraries underwent 100+100 nt paired-end sequencing on an Illumina HiSeq 2000. To avoid cross-contamination, the mother libraries and the child libraries were prepared a month apart and sequenced in separate runs. Between roughly 450,000 and 2,000,000 distinct TCR beta clonotypes were identified per donor. Naive TCR beta clonotypes were estimated from low-frequency clonotypes matched to each donor's FACS-determined naive share, without sorting.

This receptor chain uses TRBV12-3 or TRBV12-4 and TRBJ2-6; 12 of the junction bases match TRBD1. The specimen was blood. The TCR comes from a boy between 5 and 17 years old in good health. The CDR3 amino acid sequence is: CASSGTGGRSGANVLTF. In nucleotides, the sequence is TGTGCCAGCAGCGGGACAGGGGGCCGCTCTGGGGCCAACGTCCTGACTTTC.